This T cell receptor beta chain was documented in a study of blood T cell repertoires in COVID-19. Looking at the study overall: T cells, B-cell-depleted T cells, or PBMCs supplied cDNA or gDNA.

The CDR3 contains 13 residues. Trimming left V 7 bases short and J 8 bases short, with 15 bases between. Germline V gene lookup returns CDR1 LNHDA and CDR2 SQIVND (reference sequence). Clones were read by immunoSEQ multiplex PCR, and TCRdb kept only the in-frame ones, dropping some. The sample lists 300,000 to 350,000 clones, more than 75% seen once, with nearly 6.5% in the top ten. This sequence joins TRBV19 and TRBJ1-5; D not resolved. Sequenced material: peripheral blood. This TCR derives from a woman in her 50s with COVID-19, enrolled during active disease. The chain's CDR3 is CASTELNVEPQHF. The CDR3 DNA reads TGTGCCAGTACCGAACTCAATGTCGAGCCCCAGCATTTT.